The clone carrying this TCR beta chain showed up many times. TCRdb processed the 5' RACE reads anew with MiXCR; each CDR3 protein has one entry. The profile shows tens of thousands of distinct CDR3 sequences, around 21% of them singletons. The data were taken from a study of T-cell memory formation after mild COVID-19. This CDR3 has 13 amino acids. The V end lost 0 bases, the J end lost 5 bases, and 8 bases lay between the germline ends. Per germline, CDR1 SGHRS and CDR2 YFSETQ. This TCR was recovered from an adult who had mild COVID-19 (a few samples of this study predate the infection). Cell type and time point are not known. Sequencing input: PBMCs or a T cell subset sorted from them (not recorded which). This rearrangement joins TRBV5-1 to TRBJ1-1; D is unresolved. The CDR3 DNA follows: TGCGCCAGCAGCTTGGGTATCGAGACTGAAGCTTTCTTT. Translating gives CASSLGIETEAFF.